The 12 T cell receptor beta chains below were found in one sample sequenced in a study of T cells in Graves' hyperthyroidism and ophthalmopathy. There were TCR beta CDR3 regions amplified from RNA transcripts. First-round RT-PCR with HTBI primers amplified the TCR CDR3 region. TCRdb re-derived calls from the multiplex PCR reads in MiXCR, one entry per CDR3 protein. The sample holds roughly 150,000 distinct CDR3 sequences; roughly 9.4% are singletons and the top ten take 22%. The sequenced sample consisted of blood. Source of these receptors: a woman between 18 and 29 years old with Graves' hyperthyroidism that later progressed to Graves' ophthalmopathy.

The V gene is TRBV19, the J gene TRBJ1-5; D unresolved. The CDR3 has 13 amino acids. The V gene's germline CDR1 is LNHDA and CDR2 SQIVND (reference sequence). Trimming removed 4 bases from V and 4 bases from J, with 8 bases in between. CDR3 region: CASSTGTNQPQHF. The CDR3 DNA reads as TGTGCCAGTAGTACGGGTACGAATCAGCCCCAGCATTTT.

The V call is TRBV20-1, the J call TRBJ2-3; D might be TRBD2 (6 bases). The CDR3 length is 13 residues. The ends were cut back, 6 bases at V and 3 bases at J, with 13 bases in the middle. Germline loops: CDR1 DFQATT, CDR2 SNEGSKA (reference sequence). CDR3 sequence reads: CSAKLAGTDTQYF. In DNA, the CDR3 is TGCAGTGCCAAACTAGCAGGTACAGATACGCAGTATTTT.

This clonotype has a count of ten or more. The chain recombines TRBV11-2 with TRBJ2-3, with a possible D match to TRBD2 (6 bases). The CDR3 covers 15 residues. With 1 base removed from V and 1 base from J, the gap between germline ends came to 9 bases. Per the germline V gene, CDR1 is SGHAT and CDR2 is FQNNGV. CDR3 sequence reads: CASSLVGTGTDTQYF. CDR3 nucleotide sequence: TGTGCCAGCAGCTTAGTGGGGACTGGCACAGATACGCAGTATTTT.

The chain employs TRBV10-3 and TRBJ1-2, with D unclear. This CDR3 comprises 13 residues. Germline CDR1 is ENHRY and CDR2 is SYGVKD. V gave up 7 bases and J gave up 3 bases, with 12 bases separating them. The chain's CDR3 is CAIKAGGDYGYTF. The CDR3 region has the DNA TGTGCCATCAAAGCAGGTGGGGACTATGGCTACACCTTC.

This clonotype was seen a handful of times. The chain couples TRBV5-5 to TRBJ2-1; the D gene is possibly TRBD2 (5 bases). This CDR3 spans 17 amino acids. Trimming removed 0 bases at V and 4 bases at J, with 17 bases between. In germline, CDR1 is SGHKS, CDR2 YYEKEE (reference sequence). CDR3 protein: CASSLASALVSYNEQFF. In DNA form, the CDR3 reads TGTGCCAGCAGCTTGGCCAGCGCACTAGTTTCGTACAATGAGCAGTTCTTC.

This clonotype showed up many times. This rearrangement joins TRBV6-1 to TRBJ1-5; D perhaps matches TRBD1 (6 bases). This CDR3 is built from 19 residues. From germline, CDR1 is MNHNS and CDR2 SASEGT. V shed 0 bases and J shed 0 bases, with 18 bases lying between them. CDR3 bases: TGTGCCAGCAGTGAAGCCACAGGACAGTTTCCCCGTAGCAATCAGCCCCAGCATTTT. This sequence encodes CASSEATGQFPRSNQPQHF.

V gene TRBV5-4 combines with J gene TRBJ2-7; D tentatively reads TRBD1 or TRBD2 (6 bases each). From germline, CDR1 is SGHNT and CDR2 YYREEE (reference sequence). With 4 bases removed from V and 5 bases from J, the gap between germline ends came to 22 bases. The CDR3 is made up of 16 amino acids. CDR3 residues: CASSVLMGAGRNEQYF. In nucleotides, the CDR3 is TGTGCCAGCAGCGTCTTAATGGGGGCAGGGAGGAACGAGCAGTACTTC.

At least ten counts were recorded for this clonotype. The chain combines TRBV7-2 with TRBJ1-2; possible D gene TRBD1, 5 bases. V was trimmed by 5 bases and J by 7 bases, leaving 14 bases between them. The CDR3 contains 13 residues. Germline CDR1 reads SGHTA; CDR2 reads FQGNSA. The CDR3, as DNA: TGTGCCAGCAGCCCCGGGACGGCGGGTGGCTACACCTTC. Protein sequence: CASSPGTAGGYTF. Using reference TRBV7-2 and TRBJ1-2 for the parts outside the CDR3, the full variable domain is GAGVSQSPSNKVTEKGKDVELRCDPISGHTALYWYRQSLGQGLEFLIYFQGNSAPDKSGLPSDRFSAERTGGSVSTLTIQRTQQEDSAVYLCASSPGTAGGYTFGSGTRLTVV.

This clonotype came up a few times. The final CDR3 position lacks the conserved phenylalanine or tryptophan, pointing to a likely read error. This chain joins TRBV27 and TRBJ2-6; no definite D call. The V gene's germline CDR1 is MNHEY and CDR2 SMNVEV (reference sequence). The CDR3 runs 14 residues. The V end lost 3 bases, the J end lost 0 bases, and 3 bases lay between the germline ends. This CDR3 reads CASSFSSGANVLTL. In nucleotides, the CDR3 is TGTGCCAGCAGTTTTAGCTCTGGGGCCAACGTCCTGACTCTC.

J is TRBJ2-1 and V is TRBV19; TRBD1 might be the D (6 bases). This CDR3 contains 16 residues. The germline gives CDR1 LNHDA, CDR2 SQIVND (reference sequence). V was clipped by 5 bases and J by 8 bases, with 22 bases between them. The CDR3 DNA reads TGTGCCAGTAGTGCAGATCCGGGACACCCTGGGGATGAGCAGTTCTTC. This sequence encodes CASSADPGHPGDEQFF. The full variable domain, with the rest looked up from reference TRBV19 and TRBJ2-1, is DGGITQSPKYLFRKEGQNVTLSCEQNLNHDAMYWYRQDPGQGLRLIYYSQIVNDFQKGDIAEGYSVSREKKESFPLTVTSAQKNPTAFYLCASSADPGHPGDEQFFGPGTRLTVL.

At least ten counts were recorded for this clonotype. The rearrangement joins TRBV3-1 to TRBJ2-3, with 12 bases matching TRBD2. The J segment lost 3 bases and the V segment lost 2 bases, leaving 6 bases of the junction unmatched. Per germline, CDR1 LGHDT and CDR2 YNNKEL (reference sequence). The CDR3 consists of 17 residues. This CDR3 reads CASSQKALAGGTDTQYF. In nucleotides, the CDR3 is TGTGCCAGCAGCCAAAAGGCACTAGCGGGAGGAACAGATACGCAGTATTTT.

This clonotype was detected many times. The chain couples TRBV11-2 to TRBJ1-6, with a weak D call TRBD1 (5 bases). The CDR3 covers 15 residues. Trimming pared 4 bases from V and 6 bases from J, leaving 13 bases between. Germline loops: CDR1 SGHAT, CDR2 FQNNGV. The chain's CDR3 is CASSSRTHLNSPLHF. CDR3 nucleotide sequence: TGTGCCAGCAGCTCCAGGACACATCTTAATTCACCCCTCCACTTT.